The rows below give T cell receptor beta chains drawn from one sample of a study of Ad26.COV2.S vaccination and SARS-CoV-2 variants. Assay: immunoSEQ multiplex PCR; the TCRdb copy retains only in-frame clones and omits some. The repertoire holds approximately 400,000 clones, 83% seen once, with about 7.4% in the top ten. The specimen comprised peripheral blood, sampled in a trial of Ad26.COV2.S vaccine versus placebo. The receptors here all came from a person aged 18-65 years who received the Ad26.COV2.S COVID-19 vaccine or a placebo. Each CDR3 is given without its conserved first and last residue.

J gene: TRBJ2-3; V gene: TRBV5-1; CDR3 protein: ASSLKGKGAGDDTQY
J gene: TRBJ1-1; V gene: TRBV5-4; CDR3 protein: ASSRSGQGRRAEAF
J gene: TRBJ2-7; V gene: TRBV7-2; CDR3 protein: ASTERAGPYEQY
J gene: TRBJ1-3; V gene: TRBV7-7; CDR3 protein: ASSSSSGNTIY
J gene: TRBJ2-7; V gene: TRBV7-9; CDR3 protein: ASSLNQGDYEQY
J gene: TRBJ1-2; V gene: TRBV15; CDR3 protein: ATSPTGTGVGYT
J gene: TRBJ2-2; V gene: TRBV7-3; CDR3 protein: ASSPHWNTGELF
J gene: TRBJ2-2; V gene: TRBV3-1/TRBV3-2; CDR3 protein: ASSQESSTTGELF
J gene: TRBJ1-4; V gene: TRBV14; CDR3 protein: ASSQAGARGKLF
J gene: TRBJ1-5; V gene: TRBV5-3; CDR3 protein: ARSGDTGGQPQH
J gene: TRBJ1-6; V gene: TRBV19; CDR3 protein: ATKPMAGEHNGSPLH
J gene: TRBJ2-3; V gene: TRBV6-4; CDR3 protein: ASSDAAGGLDTQY
J gene: TRBJ1-1; V gene: TRBV12-2; CDR3 protein: ASRLDPGRTEAF
J gene: TRBJ2-1; V gene: TRBV10-3; CDR3 protein: AISESGGGLGEQF
J gene: TRBJ1-1; V gene: TRBV5-1; CDR3 protein: ASSPGGTVNTEAF
J gene: TRBJ1-2; V gene: TRBV19; CDR3 protein: ASRFIPGVYGYT
J gene: TRBJ2-3; V gene: TRBV29-1; CDR3 protein: SVEGGLAGGLSSHTQY
J gene: TRBJ2-2; V gene: TRBV24-1; CDR3 protein: ATSDVAGWNTGELF
J gene: TRBJ1-1; V gene: TRBV18; CDR3 protein: ASSPQAENTEAF
J gene: TRBJ2-7; V gene: TRBV7-9; CDR3 protein: ASSLGLGAISYEQY